These 9 T cell receptor beta chains were sequenced from one sample in a study of molecular identifiers for immune sequencing clone quantification. MiXCR, run by TCRdb on the PCR reads, gives a single entry per CDR3 protein. The sample consists of over 50,000 distinct CDR3 sequences, 36% of them appearing once. Sequences were obtained from naive CD8+ T cells from blood, with Jurkat cell RNA spiked in. Subset given: FACS-sorted CD8+CD4-CCR7+CD45RA+ naive T cells. Receptor source: a human donor in good health. Some libraries in this study had Jurkat cell RNA spiked in.

Sample share makes this clonotype medium-sized. Germline is not matched at one junction end, which may reflect a read error. This sequence joins TRBV5-1 and TRBJ2-3; D is undetermined. The length of the CDR3 is 11 residues. The germline V gene has CDR1 SGHRS and CDR2 YFSETQ. For the CDR3, the DNA is TGTGCCAGCAGCTCCACAGATACGCAGTATTTT. It is translated as CASSSTDTQYF.

The chain employs TRBV7-6 and TRBJ2-2; D remains unclear. The CDR3 has 13 amino acids. Trimming cost V 8 bases and J 6 bases, with 13 bases left between them. CDR1 is SGHVS and CDR2 is FNYEAQ in the germline V gene. The CDR3 region has the DNA TGTGCCAGCGAGGACGCCTCCCCCGGGGAGCTGTTTTTT. This gives the protein CASEDASPGELFF.

This clonotype appeared once. A junction end diverges from the germline sequence, so it may reflect a read error. The chain is built from TRBV29-1 and TRBJ2-3, with D perhaps given as TRBD1 or TRBD2 (5 bases each). CDR1 is SQVTM, CDR2 ANQGSEA, per germline. The CDR3 runs 13 residues. DNA for the CDR3: TGCAGCGTGCCGGGACCGCTCACAGATACGCAGTACTTT. Translating gives CSVPGPLTDTQYF.

This clonotype was seen only a few times. The genes are TRBV10-3 and TRBJ2-3, with TRBD2 matching 14 bases. The CDR3 spans 15 residues. V lost 9 bases to trimming and J lost 0 bases; unmatched junction nucleotides: 2. CDR1 is ENHRY and CDR2 is SYGVKD in the germline V gene. CDR3 sequence reads: CAMGLAGDSTDTQYF. For the CDR3, the DNA is TGTGCCATGGGACTAGCGGGAGATAGCACAGATACGCAGTATTTT.

The CDR3 loop is CASSQLAGGTDTQYF. The DNA of the CDR3 is TGCGCCAGCAGCCAACTAGCGGGAGGCACAGATACGCAGTATTTT. The chain is built from TRBV4-3 and TRBJ2-3; 10 nucleotides agree with TRBD2. Unmatched junction bases numbered 0, after V lost 2 bases and J lost 1 base. CDR1 is LGHNA, CDR2 YSLEER, per germline. This CDR3 has 15 amino acids.

On this clonotype itself: Being one base from a much bigger clone, this may be a read error. The V gene is TRBV10-2, the J gene TRBJ1-2; D unclear. Germline CDR1 is WSHSY and CDR2 is SAAADI. The CDR3 totals 14 residues. The CDR3 loop is CASSEGPSFYGYAF. The CDR3, as DNA: TGCGCCAGCAGTGAGGGACCTTCGTTCTATGGCTACGCCTTC.

The chain is built from TRBV28 and TRBJ2-7, with TRBD2 matching 7 bases. Germline V CDR1 and CDR2: MDHEN, SYDVKM. This CDR3 contains 13 residues. Losses at the gene ends were 2 bases for V and 12 bases for J; bases not matched to a gene: 10. The CDR3 is CASSLATSAEPYF. DNA of the CDR3: TGTGCCAGCAGTTTAGCCACTAGCGCGGAACCGTACTTC.

This clonotype showed up many times. The chain couples TRBV5-1 to TRBJ2-5; D possibly matches TRBD1 or TRBD2 (5 bases each). Trimming took 5 bases from V and 2 from J, leaving 13 bases between them. From germline, CDR1 is SGHRS and CDR2 YFSETQ. CDR3 length: 14 amino acids. The DNA of the CDR3 is TGCGCCAGCAGTTGGACAAGGGAGCAAGAGACCCAGTACTTC. This translates into CASSWTREQETQYF. Combining the CDR3 with reference TRBV5-1 and TRBJ2-5 gives the whole variable domain KAGVTQTPRYLIKTRGQQVTLSCSPISGHRSVSWYQQTPGQGLQFLFEYFSETQRNKGNFPGRFSGRQFSNSRSEMNVSTLELGDSALYLCASSWTREQETQYFGPGTRLLVL.

This clonotype showed up just a few times. The CDR3 protein is CASSLNSQETQYF. CDR3 in DNA: TGTGCCAGCAGCTTAAACAGCCAAGAGACCCAGTACTTC. The chain links TRBV7-9 to TRBJ2-5, with D unresolved. The CDR3 runs 13 residues. The V gene's germline CDR1 is SEHNR and CDR2 FQNEAQ (reference sequence). The V end was cut by 2 bases, the J end by 1 base, with 5 bases between.